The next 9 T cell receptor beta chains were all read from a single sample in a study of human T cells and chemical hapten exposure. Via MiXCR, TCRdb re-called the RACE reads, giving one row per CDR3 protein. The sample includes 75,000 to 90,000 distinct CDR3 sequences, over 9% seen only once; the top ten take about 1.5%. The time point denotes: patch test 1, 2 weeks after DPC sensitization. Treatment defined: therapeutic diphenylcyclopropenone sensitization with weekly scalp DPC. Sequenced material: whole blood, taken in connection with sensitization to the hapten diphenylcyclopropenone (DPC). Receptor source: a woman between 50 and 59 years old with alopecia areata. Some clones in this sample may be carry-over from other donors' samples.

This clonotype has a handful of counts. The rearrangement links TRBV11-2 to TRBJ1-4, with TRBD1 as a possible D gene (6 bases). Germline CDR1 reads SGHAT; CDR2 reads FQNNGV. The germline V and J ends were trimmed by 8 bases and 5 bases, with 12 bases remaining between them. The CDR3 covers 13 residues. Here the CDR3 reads CASSGHWNEKLFF. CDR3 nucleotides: TGTGCCAGCTCGGGACATTGGAATGAAAAACTGTTTTTT.

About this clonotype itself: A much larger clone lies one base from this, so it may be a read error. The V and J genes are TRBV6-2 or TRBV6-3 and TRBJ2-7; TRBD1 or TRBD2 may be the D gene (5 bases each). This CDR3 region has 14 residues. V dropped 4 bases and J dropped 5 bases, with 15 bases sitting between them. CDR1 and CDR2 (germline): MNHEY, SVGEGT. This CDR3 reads CASSLGRTQDEQYF. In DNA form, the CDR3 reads TGTGCCAGCAGTTTGGGACGGACCCAGGACGAGCAGTACTTC.

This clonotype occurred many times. The CDR3 DNA reads TGCAGCGTTGGGACTAGAGGCGGGAGTTTGAATGAGCAGTTCTTC. Protein: CSVGTRGGSLNEQFF. The chain combines TRBV29-1 with TRBJ2-1; 7 bases map to TRBD2. J was trimmed by 7 bases and V by 4 bases; bases with no gene match: 13. This CDR3 region has 15 residues. Germline lookup yields CDR1 SQVTM and CDR2 ANQGSEA.

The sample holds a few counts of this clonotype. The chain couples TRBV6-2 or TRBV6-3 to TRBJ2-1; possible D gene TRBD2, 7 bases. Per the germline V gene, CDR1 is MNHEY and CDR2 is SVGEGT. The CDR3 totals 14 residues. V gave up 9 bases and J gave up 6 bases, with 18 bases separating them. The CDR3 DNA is TGTGCCAGTTTGCTGGCGGGGGCGCGCAATGAGCAGTTCTTC. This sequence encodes CASLLAGARNEQFF.

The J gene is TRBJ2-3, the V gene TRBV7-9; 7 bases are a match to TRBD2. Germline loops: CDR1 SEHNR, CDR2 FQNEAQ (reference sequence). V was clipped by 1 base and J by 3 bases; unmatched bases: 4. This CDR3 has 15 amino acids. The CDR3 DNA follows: TGTGCCAGCAGCTTAGAAGGGACTACGACAGATACGCAGTATTTT. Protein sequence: CASSLEGTTTDTQYF.

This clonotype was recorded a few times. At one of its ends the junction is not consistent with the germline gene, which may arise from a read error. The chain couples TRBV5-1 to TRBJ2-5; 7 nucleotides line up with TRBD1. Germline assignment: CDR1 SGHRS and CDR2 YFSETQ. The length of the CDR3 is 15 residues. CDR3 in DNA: TGCGCCAGCAGCTTCTTAACAGGGGTCCAAGAGATCCAGTACTTC. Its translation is CASSFLTGVQEIQYF.

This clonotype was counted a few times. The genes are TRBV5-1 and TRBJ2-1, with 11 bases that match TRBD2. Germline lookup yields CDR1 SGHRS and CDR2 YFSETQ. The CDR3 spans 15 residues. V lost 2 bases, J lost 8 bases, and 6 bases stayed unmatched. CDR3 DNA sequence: TGCGCCAGCAGCTTTAGCGGGAGGGCCGTCTATGAGCAGTTCTTC. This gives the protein CASSFSGRAVYEQFF.

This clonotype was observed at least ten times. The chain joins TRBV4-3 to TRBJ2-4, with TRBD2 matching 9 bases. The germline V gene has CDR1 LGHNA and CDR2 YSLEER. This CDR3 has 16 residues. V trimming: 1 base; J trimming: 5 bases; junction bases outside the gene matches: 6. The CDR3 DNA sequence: TGCGCCAGCAGCCAAGCGCTGGCGGGAGGGGAAAACATTCAGTACTTC. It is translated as CASSQALAGGENIQYF.

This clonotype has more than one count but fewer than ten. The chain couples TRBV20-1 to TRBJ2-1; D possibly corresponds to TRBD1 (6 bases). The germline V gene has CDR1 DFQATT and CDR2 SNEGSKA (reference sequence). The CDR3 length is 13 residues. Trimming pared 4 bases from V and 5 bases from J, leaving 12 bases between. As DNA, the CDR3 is TGCAGTGCTAAGAGCTGGGACAACAATGAGCAGTTCTTC. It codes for CSAKSWDNNEQFF.